This TCR beta chain emerged from a study of T cells after posttransplantation cyclophosphamide. This clone was detected many times. The germline V gene encodes CDR1 MNHNS and CDR2 SASEGT. With 3 bases removed from V and 6 bases from J, the gap between germline ends came to 18 bases. The CDR3 contains 16 residues. Libraries were prepared by immunoSEQ multiplex PCR; TCRdb keeps only in-frame clonotypes and omits some of them. This sample has around 34,000 clones and no singletons, with 6.7% in the ten largest. This receptor was identified in a woman aged 50 to 60 in good health and a related stem cell transplant donor. Sequencing was done on a sample of PBMCs. The chain joins TRBV6-1 to TRBJ2-1; no reliable D call. CDR3 residues: CASSEATLWPPNEQFF. For the CDR3, the DNA is TGTGCCAGCAGTGAGGCGACTCTTTGGCCCCCCAATGAGCAGTTCTTC.